This T cell receptor (beta chain) emerged from a study of CD8 T cells in ankylosing spondylitis. General study points: Typical of ankylosing spondylitis blood, it appeared, was a TCR beta motif of eight highly homologous variants. The study looked at matched synovial fluid samples from ankylosing spondylitis patients. Disease-linked clones were reported to be significantly enriched there. CD8+ disease-linked clones were present at relatively low frequencies in blood. Earlier authors reported some of these motif variants in reactive arthritis synovial fluid and blood.

This clonotype was counted many times. The target antigen is unknown. Germline V CDR1 and CDR2: SGHDT, YYEEEE. The V gene end was trimmed by 1 base and the J gene end by 0 bases; junction bases not matched to a gene: 8. CDR3 length: 18 amino acids. TCRdb independently ran MiXCR on the 5' RACE reads; one entry per CDR3 protein. The repertoire consists of about 250,000 distinct CDR3 sequences, with less than 9.5% occurring once and the leading ten covering around 4.9%. The sequenced sample consisted of blood, either unsorted or a sorted T cell fraction (not recorded which). V and J are TRBV5-6 and TRBJ1-3, with 9 bases matching TRBD1. This clonotype originated in a female donor with ankylosing spondylitis or in good health (not recorded which). As DNA, the CDR3 is TGTGCCAGCAGCTTGCGGGGACAGGGCCAAATCTCTGGAAACACCATATATTTT. This translates into CASSLRGQGQISGNTIYF.